This TCR beta chain was documented in a study of shared clonotypes between healthy human individuals. General study results and limits: Several donors held about 5% of naive CD4 clonotypes in common.

Trimming removed 0 bases from V and 2 bases from J, with 9 bases in between. The germline V gene encodes CDR1 SGHRS and CDR2 YFSETQ. This CDR3 region has 14 residues. Repertoires were generated with immunoSEQ multiplex PCR, while TCRdb's copy carries only in-frame clones and drops some. The data contain millions of clones, 85% to 95% of them seen just once; the ten biggest clones take up under 2%. Cells designated naive CD8 were CD45RO-negative and were positively selected for CCR7, with terminally differentiated effector memory CD45RA+ cells excluded. In regard to this clone: Its specificity is not known.

The chain recombines TRBV5-1 with TRBJ2-7; possible D gene TRBD2, 6 bases. This clonotype was obtained from a man younger than 35 in good health. Some clones in this sample may be carry-over from other donors' samples. What was sequenced was naive CD8+ T cells from PBMCs. The CDR3 region has the DNA TGCGCCAGCAGCTTGGTAGCGGCAGCCTACGAGCAGTACTTC. Its protein product is CASSLVAAAYEQYF.